One TCR beta chain is described in this entry. These data are taken from a study of blood T cell repertoires in COVID-19. Study information: COVID-19 samples, acute and convalescent, were from the United States, Italy and Spain.

Germline-derived CDR1 and CDR2 are MNHEY and SVGAGI. The CDR3 runs to 16 residues. V lost 2 bases and J lost 7; bases outside the gene matches: 11. Authors' analysis steps: Amplified reference gene primers provided the basis for estimating nucleated cell counts. Clones were sequenced by immunoSEQ multiplex PCR, and TCRdb holds only the in-frame ones, with some missing. V, J and clone size are those of that table, while D and trimming were read from the DNA. The table has about 210,000 clones, around four fifths seen once. The sequencing sample was made of peripheral blood. The sequence came from a woman between 50 and 59 years old with acute or convalescent COVID-19. This chain links TRBV6-5 with TRBJ2-1, with TRBD1 matching 7 bases. The CDR3 DNA is TGTGCCAGCAGTTACCTCCTGACAGGGATAGGGAATGAGCAGTTCTTC. This translates into CASSYLLTGIGNEQFF.